The present T cell receptor beta chain was sequenced within a study of technical replicates of blood from a few donors. Profiled with immunoSEQ multiplex PCR; TCRdb holds only in-frame clones, not every one. The sample has fewer than 80,000 clones; roughly 90% are singletons. J lost 5 bases, V lost 1 base, and 7 bases had no gene match. CDR1 and CDR2 (germline): SGHVS, FQNEAQ. The CDR3 is 17 amino acids. The origin of this receptor is a human donor in good health. Some clones in this sample may be carry-over from other donors' samples. This chain links TRBV7-8 with TRBJ2-3, with 12 bases identical to TRBD2. The specimen sequenced was PBMCs. The CDR3 DNA follows: TGTGCCAGCAGCTTAGTGGTGACTAGCGGGGGTGGAGATACGCAGTATTTT. It encodes CASSLVVTSGGGDTQYF.